Below, one T cell receptor (beta chain) is given with its context. Measured with immunoSEQ multiplex PCR; TCRdb has only the in-frame clones, and not every one. The table includes about 230,000 clones, approximately 80% detected once. CDR1 and CDR2 from the germline V gene are MNHEY and SVGAGI. V gave up 0 bases and J gave up 0 bases, with 8 bases separating them. The CDR3 consists of 15 residues. The entry originates in a study of blood T cell repertoires in COVID-19. Overall study context: T cells, B-cell-depleted T cells, or PBMCs supplied cDNA or gDNA.

Specimen: peripheral blood. V and J are TRBV6-5 and TRBJ1-2; D not resolved. The receptor was derived from a woman aged 50 to 60 with acute or convalescent COVID-19. The CDR3 sequence is CASSYSAEANYGYTF. As DNA, the CDR3 is TGTGCCAGCAGTTACTCGGCGGAGGCTAACTATGGCTACACCTTC.